This TCR beta chain emerged from a study of blood T cell repertoires in COVID-19. Study as a whole: Researchers got acute and convalescent COVID-19 samples from the United States, Italy and Spain. From T cells, B-cell-depleted T cells, or PBMCs came the material, which was cDNA or gDNA.

The ends were cut back, 0 bases at V and 8 bases at J, with 9 bases in the middle. This CDR3 contains 13 residues. Germline loops: CDR1 SGDLS, CDR2 YYNGEE. Authors' methods: From reference gene primer amplification, estimates of nucleated cell counts were derived. The repertoire was sequenced with immunoSEQ multiplex PCR; TCRdb's copy has only in-frame clones and lacks some. V and J calls plus clone size are reproduced from that table; the DNA served to infer D and trimming. The sample has 310,000 or so clones, roughly 90% seen once; the top ten hold 3.5% to 4%. The genes are TRBV9 and TRBJ1-5; weak D call: TRBD1 (5 bases). This sequence originates from a woman aged 50 to 60 with active or convalescent COVID-19. The specimen sequenced was peripheral blood. Here the CDR3 DNA reads TGTGCCAGCAGCGTAGAGGGGAGGGAGCCCCAGCATTTT. Encoded protein: CASSVEGREPQHF.